What follows are 23 T cell receptor beta chains derived from one specimen sequenced in a study of cytomegalovirus exposure and HLA in healthy donors. TCRdb's copy holds only in-frame clones and misses some; the assay was immunoSEQ multiplex PCR. The table lists around 180,000 clones, around 88% of them singletons. The sample comprised PBMCs. Receptors originate from a woman younger than 35 in good health and CMV-seronegative.

The rearrangement joins TRBV9 to TRBJ2-3, with 8 bases lining up with TRBD1. This CDR3 region has 16 residues. The V segment lost 1 base and the J segment 4 bases; nucleotides outside the gene matches: 8. Germline-derived CDR1 and CDR2 are SGDLS and YYNGEE. The CDR3 loop is CASSVRDRPASDTQYF. DNA for the CDR3: TGTGCCAGCAGCGTAAGGGACAGGCCGGCGTCAGATACGCAGTATTTT.

V gene TRBV6-5 combines with J gene TRBJ1-5; the D gene is possibly TRBD1 (5 bases). The CDR3 consists of 15 residues. CDR1 and CDR2 from the germline V gene are MNHEY and SVGAGI. The ends were cut back, 5 bases at V and 6 bases at J, with 17 bases in the middle. The CDR3 DNA reads as TGTGCCAGCAGTCCCAGGGCTCCCCTGGTTCAGCCCCAGCATTTT. It is translated as CASSPRAPLVQPQHF.

The chain links TRBV5-1 to TRBJ1-1; TRBD1 matches 7 bases. V lost 4 bases to trimming and J lost 6 bases; unmatched junction nucleotides: 9. The CDR3 sequence is 14 residues long. Germline V gene lookup returns CDR1 SGHRS and CDR2 YFSETQ. CDR3 in amino acids: CASSSETGVSEAFF. The CDR3 bases are TGCGCCAGCAGCAGTGAAACAGGGGTCTCTGAAGCTTTCTTT.

This clone was found once. This sequence joins TRBV29-1 and TRBJ1-2, with D tentatively TRBD1 (5 bases). This CDR3 comprises 12 residues. Trimming pared 5 bases from V and 8 bases from J, leaving 15 bases between. Per the germline V gene, CDR1 is SQVTM and CDR2 is ANQGSEA. In DNA, the CDR3 is TGCAGCGTTAGGGGAGGGTCCGCGGGCTACACCTTC. Amino acid sequence: CSVRGGSAGYTF.

This rearrangement joins TRBV12-2 to TRBJ2-7; the DNA was not used to check the table's D call, TRBD1. TRBV12-2 constitutes a pseudogene. The CDR3 sequence is 14 residues long. CDR3 region: CASRLGTGGYEQYF. The CDR3 nucleotides read TGTGCAAGTCGCTTAGGGACAGGGGGCTACGAGCAGTACTTC.

CDR3: CASTGTSIYEQFF. Here the CDR3 DNA reads TGTGCCAGCACCGGGACTAGCATATATGAGCAGTTCTTC. V is TRBV6-1 and J is TRBJ2-1, with 9 bases fitting TRBD2. CDR3 size: 13 residues. Germline assignment: CDR1 MNHNS and CDR2 SASEGT. Trimming took 7 bases from V and 8 from J; bases not matched to a gene: 6.

The chain uses TRBV7-6 and TRBJ2-7; TRBD2 agrees at 12 bases. Germline CDR1 reads SGHVS; CDR2 reads FNYEAQ. J was trimmed by 6 bases and V by 6 bases; bases with no gene match: 12. The CDR3 loop spans 16 amino acids. The CDR3 is CASSSSRTSGVGEQYF. The CDR3, as DNA: TGTGCCAGCAGTTCGAGCCGGACTAGCGGGGTCGGCGAGCAGTACTTC.

This clone was found a few times. The chain recombines TRBV25-1 with TRBJ1-6; maybe TRBD1 (6 bases). CDR3 size: 15 residues. V lost 4 bases, J lost 14 bases, and 21 bases lay in between. Looked up from germline, CDR1 is MGHDK and CDR2 is SYGVNS. The CDR3 DNA reads as TGTGCCAGCAGTGTGGGAGCACAGGGTAGATCGTCCCTCCACTTT. This translates into CASSVGAQGRSSLHF.

CDR3 sequence: CASSLFAALTGAYEQFF. The CDR3 DNA reads TGTGCCAGCAGCTTATTCGCGGCTCTTACGGGAGCGTATGAGCAGTTCTTC. This chain joins TRBV7-8 and TRBJ2-1, with D tentatively TRBD2 (6 bases). The CDR3 length is 17 residues. Trimming shortened V by 2 bases and J by 8 bases, and 22 bases separated the two germline ends. Per germline, CDR1 SGHVS and CDR2 FQNEAQ.

The chain couples TRBV19 to TRBJ1-2, with TRBD1 matching 11 bases. In germline, CDR1 is LNHDA, CDR2 SQIVND (reference sequence). The CDR3 is 16 amino acids. V was clipped by 6 bases and J by 4 bases; unmatched bases: 10. This CDR3 reads CASRTRTGGSSYGYTF. As DNA, the CDR3 is TGTGCCAGTAGAACACGGACAGGGGGCTCTAGCTATGGCTACACCTTC. The full variable domain, with the rest looked up from reference TRBV19 and TRBJ1-2, is DGGITQSPKYLFRKEGQNVTLSCEQNLNHDAMYWYRQDPGQGLRLIYYSQIVNDFQKGDIAEGYSVSREKKESFPLTVTSAQKNPTAFYLCASRTRTGGSSYGYTFGSGTRLTVV.

This chain links TRBV7-2 with TRBJ2-5; TRBD2 matches 12 bases. The germline CDR1 and CDR2 sequences are SGHTA and FQGNSA. The J segment lost 5 bases and the V segment lost 1 base, leaving 5 bases of the junction unmatched. The CDR3 runs to 16 residues. The CDR3 nucleotides are TGTGCCAGCAGCTTAGGGTCTAGCGGGAGGGCCGAGACCCAGTACTTC. Its protein product is CASSLGSSGRAETQYF.

This chain links TRBV29-1 with TRBJ2-6, with D uncertain. This CDR3 has 14 residues. V was pared by 3 bases and J by 1 base, with 7 bases between. Germline V gene data show CDR1 as SQVTM and CDR2 as ANQGSEA. CDR3 loop: CSVEEQSGANVLTF. In nucleotides, the CDR3 is TGCAGCGTTGAGGAACAGTCTGGGGCCAACGTCCTGACTTTC. Filled out from reference TRBV29-1 and TRBJ2-6, the complete variable domain reads SAVISQKPSRDICQRGTSLTIQCQVDSQVTMMFWYRQQPGQSLTLIATANQGSEATYESGFVIDKFPISRPNLTFSTLTVSNMSPEDSSIYLCSVEEQSGANVLTFGAGSRLTVL.

The rearrangement joins TRBV18 to TRBJ2-5, with a weak D call TRBD1 (5 bases). The V end lost 2 bases, the J end lost 13 bases, and 17 bases lay between the germline ends. The CDR3 consists of 13 residues. Germline V gene sequence: CDR1 KGHSH, CDR2 LQKENI. The CDR3 region is CASSPESGFPSYF. Here the CDR3 DNA reads TGTGCCAGCTCACCAGAGTCAGGGTTCCCCTCGTACTTC.

The rearrangement joins TRBV5-6 to TRBJ2-3, with 7 bases that match TRBD2. CDR1 and CDR2 (germline): SGHDT, YYEEEE. V gave up 4 bases and J gave up 5 bases; unmatched junction bases: 13. CDR3 length: 16 amino acids. CDR3 DNA: TGTGCCAGCAGCCTATACACCGGGGGGTTCAAAGATACGCAGTATTTT. Translated, it gives CASSLYTGGFKDTQYF.

This clone showed up just a few times. This sequence joins TRBV4-1 and TRBJ1-5, with D unresolved. Germline V gene sequence: CDR1 MGHRA, CDR2 YSYEKL. CDR3 length: 20 residues. The V end lost 1 base, the J end lost 0 bases, and 22 bases lay between the germline ends. The CDR3 bases are TGCGCCAGCAGCCAAGTACCCCTTTCGGGAGTCCTATATAGCAATCAGCCCCAGCATTTT. It codes for CASSQVPLSGVLYSNQPQHF.

V and J are TRBV6-1 and TRBJ1-5, with 9 bases that match TRBD1. The junction had 14 bases not matched to a gene; V was cut back by 11 bases and J by 6 bases. The CDR3 extends over 15 amino acids. Germline V gene lookup returns CDR1 MNHNS and CDR2 SASEGT. The CDR3 sequence is CASGTGLSAGQPQHF. In DNA, the CDR3 is TGTGCCTCCGGGACAGGGCTCAGCGCGGGTCAGCCCCAGCATTTT.

In this sample, this clone turned up a few times. CDR3 sequence reads: CASSQAGAAGSPLHF. The CDR3 nucleotides are TGCGCCAGCAGCCAAGCAGGGGCGGCGGGCTCACCCCTCCACTTT. This rearrangement joins TRBV4-1 to TRBJ1-6; the D gene is possibly TRBD1 (6 bases). Germline V CDR1 and CDR2: MGHRA, YSYEKL. Deletions cut 1 base from V and 10 bases from J, with 14 bases between. This CDR3 spans 15 amino acids.

The chain joins TRBV6-1 to TRBJ1-2, with D maybe TRBD1 (5 bases). The CDR3 loop spans 13 amino acids. Per germline, CDR1 MNHNS and CDR2 SASEGT. The V and J ends lost 6 bases and 13 bases respectively, with 21 bases between them. The chain's CDR3 is CASRRGVAGIFTF. CDR3 in DNA: TGTGCCAGCAGACGAGGTGTCGCAGGGATCTTCACCTTC.

This chain joins TRBV6-4 and TRBJ1-1; D may be TRBD1 (6 bases). Trimming cost V 10 bases and J 0 bases, with 9 bases left between them. Germline CDR1 reads MRHNA; CDR2 reads SNTAGT. The CDR3 is made up of 12 amino acids. The CDR3 region has the DNA TGTGCCACCAAGGGGGTGAACACTGAAGCTTTCTTT. This encodes CATKGVNTEAFF.

The DNA of the CDR3 is TGTGCCAGCCAGAAAAGACAGTTCACCAACTATGGCTACACCTTC. Translated: CASQKRQFTNYGYTF. The chain carries TRBV6-1 and TRBJ1-2, with a possible D match to TRBD1 (5 bases). V dropped 8 bases and J dropped 2 bases, with 18 bases sitting between them. CDR1 is MNHNS, CDR2 SASEGT, per germline. The CDR3 has 15 residues.

The genes are TRBV5-1 and TRBJ2-3, with 9 bases matching TRBD1. In germline, CDR1 is SGHRS, CDR2 YFSETQ. The J segment lost 3 bases and the V segment lost 0 bases, leaving 5 bases of the junction unmatched. The CDR3 runs 16 residues. The DNA for the CDR3 is TGCGCCAGCAGCTTGGTTGACAGGGGGGAAACAGATACGCAGTATTTT. Its protein product is CASSLVDRGETDTQYF.

V usage is TRBV5-1 and J usage is TRBJ1-4; weak D call: TRBD1 (5 bases). Germline loops: CDR1 SGHRS, CDR2 YFSETQ. V lost 4 bases and J lost 3, with 13 bases in between. The CDR3 is 15 amino acids. CDR3 nucleotides: TGCGCCAGCAGCGACGGGGGATCTCCTAATGAAAAACTGTTTTTT. Amino acid sequence: CASSDGGSPNEKLFF.

This clone was observed a single time. V is TRBV28 and J is TRBJ2-7, with TRBD1 matching over 7 bases. The CDR3 covers 15 residues. V was pared by 4 bases and J by 2 bases, with 8 bases of the junction left unmatched. In germline, CDR1 is MDHEN, CDR2 SYDVKM. The CDR3 is CASSSGGQDTYEQYF. DNA of the CDR3: TGTGCCAGCAGTTCAGGAGGACAGGATACCTACGAGCAGTACTTC.